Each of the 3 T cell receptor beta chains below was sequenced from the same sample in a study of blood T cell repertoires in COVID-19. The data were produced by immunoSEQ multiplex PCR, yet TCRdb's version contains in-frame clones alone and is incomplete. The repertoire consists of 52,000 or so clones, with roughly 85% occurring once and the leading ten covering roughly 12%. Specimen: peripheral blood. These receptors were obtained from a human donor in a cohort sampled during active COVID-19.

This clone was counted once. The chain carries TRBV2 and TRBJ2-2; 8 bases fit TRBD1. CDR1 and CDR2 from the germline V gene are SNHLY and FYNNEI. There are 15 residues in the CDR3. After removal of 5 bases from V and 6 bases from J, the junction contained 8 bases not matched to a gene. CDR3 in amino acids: CASSTQTGAAGELFF. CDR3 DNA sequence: TGTGCCAGCAGTACGCAGACAGGGGCGGCCGGGGAGCTGTTTTTT.

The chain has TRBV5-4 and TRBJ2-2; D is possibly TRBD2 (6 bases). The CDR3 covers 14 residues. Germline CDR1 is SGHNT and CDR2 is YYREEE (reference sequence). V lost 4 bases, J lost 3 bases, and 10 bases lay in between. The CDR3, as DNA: TGTGCCAGCAGCCGGGAGCGGCACACCGGGGAGCTGTTTTTT. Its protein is CASSRERHTGELFF.

Written as DNA, the CDR3 is TGTGCCATCAGTGAGTCCCAGCGGGCGAACACAGATACGCAGTATTTT. Translation gives CAISESQRANTDTQYF. The rearrangement uses TRBV10-3 and TRBJ2-3; TRBD2 might be the D (6 bases). Looked up from germline, CDR1 is ENHRY and CDR2 is SYGVKD. Trimming shortened V by 0 bases and J by 2 bases, and 12 bases separated the two germline ends. This CDR3 region has 16 residues.